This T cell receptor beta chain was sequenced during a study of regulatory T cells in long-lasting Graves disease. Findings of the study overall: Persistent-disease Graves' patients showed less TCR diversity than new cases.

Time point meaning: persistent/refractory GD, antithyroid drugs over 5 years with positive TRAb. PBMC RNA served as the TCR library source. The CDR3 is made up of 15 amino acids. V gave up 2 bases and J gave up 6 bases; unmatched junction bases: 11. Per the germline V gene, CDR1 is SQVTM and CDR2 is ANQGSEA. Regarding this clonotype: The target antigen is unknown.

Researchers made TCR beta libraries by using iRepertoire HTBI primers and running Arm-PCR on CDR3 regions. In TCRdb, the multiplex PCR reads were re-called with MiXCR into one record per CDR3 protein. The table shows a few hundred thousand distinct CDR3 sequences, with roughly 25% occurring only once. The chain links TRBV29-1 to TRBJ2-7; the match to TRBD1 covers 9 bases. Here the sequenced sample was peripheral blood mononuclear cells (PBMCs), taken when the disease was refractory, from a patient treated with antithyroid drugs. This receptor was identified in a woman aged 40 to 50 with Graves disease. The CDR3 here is CSVERSGQGLSEQYF. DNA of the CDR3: TGCAGCGTTGAAAGATCGGGACAGGGACTGTCCGAGCAGTACTTC.